This T cell receptor (beta chain) was captured by sequencing in a study of blood T cell repertoires in COVID-19. Study at large: Whether acute or convalescent, the COVID-19 samples came from the United States, Italy and Spain. Sample material is recorded as cDNA or gDNA derived from T cells, B-cell-depleted T cells, or PBMCs.

Clones were sequenced by immunoSEQ multiplex PCR, and TCRdb holds only the in-frame ones, with some missing. The table shows about 100,000 clones, with roughly four fifths occurring only once. This clone has a single count. V lost 6 bases and J 6 bases, leaving 11 bases between the germline ends. The CDR3 is 12 amino acids. The V gene's germline CDR1 is KGHSH and CDR2 LQKENI. The receptor was isolated from a man in his sixties with acute or convalescent COVID-19. The sequenced sample was peripheral blood. The V call is TRBV18, the J call TRBJ1-1, with D possibly TRBD1 on 5 matching bases. The CDR3 DNA reads as TGTGCCAGCTCCCAGGGTGCCCCTGAAGCTTTCTTT. Translated: CASSQGAPEAFF. Looking up the rest from reference TRBV18 and TRBJ1-1 gives the full variable domain: NAGVMQNPRHLVRRRGQEARLRCSPMKGHSHVYWYRQLPEEGLKFMVYLQKENIIDESGMPKERFSAEFPKEGPSILRIQQVVRGDSAAYFCASSQGAPEAFFGQGTRLTVV.